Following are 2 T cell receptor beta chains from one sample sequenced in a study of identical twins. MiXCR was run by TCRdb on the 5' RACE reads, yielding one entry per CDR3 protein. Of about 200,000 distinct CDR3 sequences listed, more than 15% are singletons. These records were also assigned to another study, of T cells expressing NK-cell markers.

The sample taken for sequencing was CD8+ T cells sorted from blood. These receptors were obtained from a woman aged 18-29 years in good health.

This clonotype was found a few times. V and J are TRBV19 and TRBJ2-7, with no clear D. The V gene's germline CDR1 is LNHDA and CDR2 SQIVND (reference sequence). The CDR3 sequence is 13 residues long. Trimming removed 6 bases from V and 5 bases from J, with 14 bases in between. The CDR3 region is CASSTAYGDEQYF. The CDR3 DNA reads TGTGCCAGTAGCACCGCGTATGGAGACGAGCAGTACTTC.

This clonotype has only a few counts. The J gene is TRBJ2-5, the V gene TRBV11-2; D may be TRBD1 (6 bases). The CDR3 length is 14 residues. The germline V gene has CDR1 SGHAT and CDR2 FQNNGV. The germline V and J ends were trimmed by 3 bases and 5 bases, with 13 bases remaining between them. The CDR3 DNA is TGTGCCAGCAGCTTGGAACAGGGTTTTGAGACCCAGTACTTC. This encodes CASSLEQGFETQYF.